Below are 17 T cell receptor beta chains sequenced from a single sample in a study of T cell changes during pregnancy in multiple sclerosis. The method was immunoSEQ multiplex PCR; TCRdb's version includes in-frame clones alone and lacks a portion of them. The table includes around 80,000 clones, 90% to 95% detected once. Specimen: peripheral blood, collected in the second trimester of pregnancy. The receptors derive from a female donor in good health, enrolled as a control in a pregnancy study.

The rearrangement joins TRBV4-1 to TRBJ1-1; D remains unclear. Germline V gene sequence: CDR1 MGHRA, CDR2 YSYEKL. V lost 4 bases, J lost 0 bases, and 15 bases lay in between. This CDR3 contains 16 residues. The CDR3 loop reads CASSPRREGLNTEAFF. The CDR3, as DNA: TGCGCCAGCAGCCCCCGACGGGAGGGATTGAACACTGAAGCTTTCTTT.

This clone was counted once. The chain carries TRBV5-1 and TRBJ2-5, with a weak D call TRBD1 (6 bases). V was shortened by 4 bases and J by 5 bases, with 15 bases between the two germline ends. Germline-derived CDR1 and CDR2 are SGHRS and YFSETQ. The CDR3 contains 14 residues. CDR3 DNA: TGCGCCAGCAGCCTAACCAACAGGGAGGAGACCCAGTACTTC. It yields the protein CASSLTNREETQYF.

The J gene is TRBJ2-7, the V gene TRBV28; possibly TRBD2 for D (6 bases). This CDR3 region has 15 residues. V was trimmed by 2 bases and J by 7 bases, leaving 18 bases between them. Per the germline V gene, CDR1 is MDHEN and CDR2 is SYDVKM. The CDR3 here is CASSLTGENPMEQYF. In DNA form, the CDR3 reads TGTGCCAGCAGTTTAACGGGAGAAAACCCTATGGAGCAGTACTTC.

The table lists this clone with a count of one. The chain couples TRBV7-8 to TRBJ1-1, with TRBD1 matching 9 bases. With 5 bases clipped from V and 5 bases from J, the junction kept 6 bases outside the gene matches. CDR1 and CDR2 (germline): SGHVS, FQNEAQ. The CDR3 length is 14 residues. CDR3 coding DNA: TGTGCCAGCAGCGTACTACAGGGGGCAACTGAAGCTTTCTTT. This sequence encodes CASSVLQGATEAFF.

CDR3 loop: CASRLAGGAYEQYF. CDR3 bases: TGCGCCAGCAGATTAGCGGGGGGGGCCTACGAGCAGTACTTC. V is TRBV5-1 and J is TRBJ2-7; 11 nucleotides line up with TRBD2. CDR3 length equals 14 residues. J lost 2 bases, V lost 5 bases, and 3 bases had no gene match. Per the germline V gene, CDR1 is SGHRS and CDR2 is YFSETQ.

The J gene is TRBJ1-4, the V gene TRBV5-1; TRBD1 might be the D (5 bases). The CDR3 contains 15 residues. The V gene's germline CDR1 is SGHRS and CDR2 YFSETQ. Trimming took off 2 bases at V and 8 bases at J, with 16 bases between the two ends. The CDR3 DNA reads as TGCGCCAGCAGCTTCGACAGCGCCACGGTCGAAAAACTGTTTTTT. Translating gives CASSFDSATVEKLFF.

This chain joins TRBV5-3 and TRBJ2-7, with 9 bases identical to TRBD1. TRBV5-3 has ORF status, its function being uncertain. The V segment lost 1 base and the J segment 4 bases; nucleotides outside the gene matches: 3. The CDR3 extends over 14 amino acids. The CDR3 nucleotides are TGTGCCAGAAGCTTGAGGGACAGGGAATACGAGCAGTACTTC. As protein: CARSLRDREYEQYF.

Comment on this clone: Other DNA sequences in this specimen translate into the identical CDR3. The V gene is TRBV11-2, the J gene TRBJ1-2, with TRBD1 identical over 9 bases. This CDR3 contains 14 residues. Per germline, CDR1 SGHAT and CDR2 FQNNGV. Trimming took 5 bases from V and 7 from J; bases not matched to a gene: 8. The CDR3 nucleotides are TGTGCCAGCAGCCCGATGGGACAGGGCTTTGGCTACACCTTC. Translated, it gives CASSPMGQGFGYTF.

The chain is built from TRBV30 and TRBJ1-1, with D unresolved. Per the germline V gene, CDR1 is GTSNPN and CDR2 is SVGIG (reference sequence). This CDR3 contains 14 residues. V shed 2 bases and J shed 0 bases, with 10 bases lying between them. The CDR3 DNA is TGTGCCTGGAGTTTACAGAGCATGAACACTGAAGCTTTCTTT. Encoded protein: CAWSLQSMNTEAFF.

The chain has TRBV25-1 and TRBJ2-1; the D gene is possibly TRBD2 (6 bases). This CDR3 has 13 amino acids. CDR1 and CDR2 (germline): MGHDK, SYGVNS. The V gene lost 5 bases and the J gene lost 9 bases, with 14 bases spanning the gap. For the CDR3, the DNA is TGTGCCAGCAGTAGACTAGTCCAAGGTGAGCAGTTCTTC. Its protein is CASSRLVQGEQFF.

In DNA, the CDR3 is TGTGCCAGTAGTTCCTTCCGTCCCGGGACTAGCGGGAGTGGTACAAGGCGGGAGCTGTTTTTT. Translated: CASSSFRPGTSGSGTRRELFF. The V and J genes are TRBV19 and TRBJ2-2; TRBD2 agrees at 14 bases. V gave up 5 bases and J gave up 9 bases; unmatched junction bases: 23. From germline, CDR1 is LNHDA and CDR2 SQIVND (reference sequence). CDR3 length equals 21 residues.

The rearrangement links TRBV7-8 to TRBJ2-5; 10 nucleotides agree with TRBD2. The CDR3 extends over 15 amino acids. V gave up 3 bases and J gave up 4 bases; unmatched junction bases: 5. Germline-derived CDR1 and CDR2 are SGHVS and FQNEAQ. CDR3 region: CASSLVAGGRETQYF. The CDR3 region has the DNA TGTGCCAGCAGCTTGGTAGCGGGAGGACGAGAGACCCAGTACTTC.

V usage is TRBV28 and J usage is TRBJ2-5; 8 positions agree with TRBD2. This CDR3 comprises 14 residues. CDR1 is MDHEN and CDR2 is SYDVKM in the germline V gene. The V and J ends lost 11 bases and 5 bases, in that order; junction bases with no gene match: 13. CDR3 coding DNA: TGTGCCTCCAGGGAAGGCGGGGGGCGGGAGACCCAGTACTTC. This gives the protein CASREGGGRETQYF. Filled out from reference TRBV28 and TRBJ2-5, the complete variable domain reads DVKVTQSSRYLVKRTGEKVFLECVQDMDHENMFWYRQDPGLGLRLIYFSYDVKMKEKGDIPEGYSVSREKKERFSLILESASTNQTSMYLCASREGGGRETQYFGPGTRLLVL.

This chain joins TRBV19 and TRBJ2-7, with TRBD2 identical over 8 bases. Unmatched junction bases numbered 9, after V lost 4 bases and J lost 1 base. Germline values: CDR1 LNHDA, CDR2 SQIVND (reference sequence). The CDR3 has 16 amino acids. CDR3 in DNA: TGTGCCAGTAGTACGAGCGGGAGACCCCCGTCCTACGAGCAGTACTTC. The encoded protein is CASSTSGRPPSYEQYF.

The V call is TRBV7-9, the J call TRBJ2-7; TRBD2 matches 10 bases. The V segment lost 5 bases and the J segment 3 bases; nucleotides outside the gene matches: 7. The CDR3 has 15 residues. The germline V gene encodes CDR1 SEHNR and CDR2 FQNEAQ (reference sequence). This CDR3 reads CASSQVSGRSYEQYF. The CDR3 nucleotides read TGTGCCAGCAGCCAGGTTAGCGGGAGGAGCTACGAGCAGTACTTC.

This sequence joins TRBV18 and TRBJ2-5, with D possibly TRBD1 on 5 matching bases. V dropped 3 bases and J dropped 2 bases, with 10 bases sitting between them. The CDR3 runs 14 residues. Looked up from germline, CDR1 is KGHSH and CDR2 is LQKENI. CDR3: CASSPGAEQETQYF. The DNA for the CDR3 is TGTGCCAGCTCACCTGGGGCCGAACAAGAGACCCAGTACTTC.

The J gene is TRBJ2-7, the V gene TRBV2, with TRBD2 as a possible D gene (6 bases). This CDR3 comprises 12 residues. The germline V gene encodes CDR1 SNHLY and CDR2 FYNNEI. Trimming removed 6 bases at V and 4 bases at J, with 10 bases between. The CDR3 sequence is CASSLSGYEQYF. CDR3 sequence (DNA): TGTGCCAGCAGCCTCAGCGGGTACGAGCAGTACTTC.